This record covers a single TCR beta chain. In the original processing: How many nucleated cells were present was estimated from reference gene primer amplification. The repertoire was sequenced with immunoSEQ multiplex PCR; TCRdb's copy has only in-frame clones and lacks some. V, J and clone size are taken as reported in that table, and D and trimming were inferred from the DNA itself. The profile shows 250,000 to 350,000 clones, 80% to 90% of them singletons. This entry belongs to a study of blood T cell repertoires in COVID-19. The clonotype comes from a woman in her 30s with active or convalescent COVID-19. Sequenced sample: peripheral blood.

The CDR3 region has the DNA TGTGCCAGCAGCGTAGACAATAGCAATCAGCCCCAGCATTTT. Encoded protein: CASSVDNSNQPQHF. J is TRBJ1-5 and V is TRBV9; D remains unclear. The V gene's germline CDR1 is SGDLS and CDR2 YYNGEE. V was trimmed by 0 bases and J by 0 bases, leaving 4 bases between them. The CDR3 runs to 14 residues.